The next 8 T cell receptor beta chains were all read from a single sample in a study of response to subunit inactivated influenza vaccine. TCRdb re-analysed the RT-PCR reads in MiXCR, keeping a single row per CDR3 protein. The sample has approximately 160,000 distinct CDR3 sequences, roughly 10% seen once. The sample here was CD8+ T cells sorted from PBMCs, taken roughly 24 months after vaccination. These receptors all stem from a man aged 50-75 years who received an inactivated influenza vaccine.

Notes on this clonotype: This may arise from a read error, as a much more abundant clone is one base away. The chain links TRBV24-1 to TRBJ2-5; a possible D gene is TRBD2 (7 bases). Germline V gives CDR1 KGHDR, CDR2 SFDVKD. This CDR3 comprises 14 residues. The CDR3 reads CTTSVRGGQETQYF. CDR3 nucleotides: TGTACCACCAGTGTAAGGGGGGGCCAAGAGACCCAGTACTTC.

CDR3 nucleotide sequence: TGCGCCAGCAGCCAAGAGCCCCGTGGTAGCTATGAGCAGTTCTTC. Encoded protein: CASSQEPRGSYEQFF. The chain joins TRBV4-3 to TRBJ2-1; D not certain. This CDR3 has 15 amino acids. In germline, CDR1 is LGHNA, CDR2 YSLEER. Trimming pared 0 bases from V and 8 bases from J, leaving 14 bases between.

This chain uses TRBV6-5 with TRBJ2-2; 11 bases are shared with TRBD2. V gave up 2 bases and J gave up 6 bases; unmatched junction bases: 5. Germline CDR1 and CDR2: MNHEY and SVGAGI. This CDR3 comprises 16 residues. The CDR3 here is CASSYIAGGLAGELFF. CDR3 DNA: TGTGCCAGCAGTTACATAGCGGGGGGGCTAGCCGGGGAGCTGTTTTTT.

This clonotype turned up a few times. In nucleotides, the CDR3 is TGTGCCAGCAAGGAGGAGGGAGAGACCCAGTACTTC. This translates into CASKEEGETQYF. V gene TRBV11-1 combines with J gene TRBJ2-5, with a weak D call TRBD2 (6 bases). This CDR3 has 12 residues. V was cut by 7 bases and J by 4 bases, with 10 bases left in between. The V gene's germline CDR1 is SGHAT and CDR2 FQDESV (reference sequence).

The V call is TRBV28, the J call TRBJ2-2, with 11 bases fitting TRBD1. With 3 bases clipped from V and 7 bases from J, the junction kept 4 bases outside the gene matches. There are 15 residues in the CDR3. Germline-derived CDR1 and CDR2 are MDHEN and SYDVKM. The DNA of the CDR3 is TGTGCCAGCAGTTTGGGACAGGGGGTTTACGGGGAGCTGTTTTTT. Encoded protein: CASSLGQGVYGELFF. The complete variable domain, with remaining parts taken from reference TRBV28 and TRBJ2-2, reads DVKVTQSSRYLVKRTGEKVFLECVQDMDHENMFWYRQDPGLGLRLIYFSYDVKMKEKGDIPEGYSVSREKKERFSLILESASTNQTSMYLCASSLGQGVYGELFFGEGSRLTVL.

This sequence joins TRBV25-1 and TRBJ2-1; 13 positions match TRBD2. CDR1 MGHDK and CDR2 SYGVNS come from the germline V gene. The length of the CDR3 is 16 residues. The V and J ends lost 0 bases and 6 bases, in that order; junction bases with no gene match: 2. CDR3 DNA sequence: TGTGCCAGCAGTGAATACGGACTAGCGGGGGCCAATGAGCAGTTCTTC. Protein sequence: CASSEYGLAGANEQFF.

This clonotype was observed a handful of times. The V call is TRBV6-5, the J call TRBJ2-7, with D perhaps given as TRBD1 or TRBD2 (5 bases each). This CDR3 has 16 residues. Trimming took off 3 bases at V and 4 bases at J, with 19 bases between the two ends. Germline CDR1 and CDR2: MNHEY and SVGAGI. The CDR3 coding sequence is TGTGCCAGCAGTTATAAATCGGTGGGGGTAAATTACGAGCAGTACTTC. Its protein product is CASSYKSVGVNYEQYF.

The chain uses TRBV12-3 or TRBV12-4 and TRBJ2-3; no reliable D call. With 3 bases removed from V and 4 bases from J, the gap between germline ends came to 8 bases. The CDR3 loop spans 13 amino acids. The CDR3 coding sequence is TGTGCCAGCAGTTTCCGACCCTCAGATACGCAGTATTTT. Translated, it gives CASSFRPSDTQYF.